The source of this T cell receptor beta chain is a study of spatial heterogeneity in lung cancer. The wider study: Each time, sequencing found more beta-chain sequences than alpha-chain sequences.

Time point specified: sample taken at primary tumor resection. There were roughly 78 donors, all of them untreated patients with early-stage non-small cell lung cancer. This clonotype ranks as medium-sized. The library protocol tagged each TCR cDNA with a unique molecular identifier. TCRdb recomputed calls from the 5' RACE reads with MiXCR, one row per CDR3 protein. The sample includes about 10,000 distinct CDR3 sequences, around 5.6% of them seen just once. The germline CDR1 and CDR2 sequences are MDHEN and SYDVKM. There are 15 residues in the CDR3. Trimming pared 5 bases from V and 5 bases from J, leaving 19 bases between.

The chain joins TRBV28 to TRBJ2-7; the D call may be TRBD1 or TRBD2 (6 bases each). This receptor was obtained from a male donor with early-stage non-small cell lung cancer. The sample was normal lung tissue next to the tumor, taken at surgery. Here the CDR3 reads CASSPMPRGANEQYF. CDR3 bases: TGTGCCAGCAGTCCCATGCCTAGGGGGGCCAACGAGCAGTACTTC.